These 21 T cell receptor beta chains were sequenced from one sample in a study of blood T cell repertoires in COVID-19. Some clones are missing from TCRdb's copy, which holds only in-frame ones; the method was immunoSEQ multiplex PCR. The data contain 90,000 or so clones, around 78% of them seen just once; the ten biggest clones take up roughly an eighth. Sequenced input: peripheral blood. Every receptor here comes from a human donor in a cohort sampled during active COVID-19.

The V and J genes are TRBV9 and TRBJ2-3; TRBD2 aligns across 10 bases. The CDR3 totals 15 residues. V dropped 4 bases and J dropped 1; count of bases not matched to a gene: 3. Looked up from germline, CDR1 is SGDLS and CDR2 is YYNGEE. The CDR3 loop is CASSSSGGRTDTQYF. CDR3 nucleotides: TGTGCCAGCAGCTCTAGCGGGGGTCGCACAGATACGCAGTATTTT.

This chain links TRBV7-8 with TRBJ1-1; D possibly corresponds to TRBD1 (5 bases). The CDR3 is made up of 14 amino acids. Germline lookup yields CDR1 SGHVS and CDR2 FQNEAQ. Trimming took off 5 bases at V and 1 base at J, with 11 bases between the two ends. The CDR3 DNA sequence: TGTGCCAGCAGCCTAACTCAGGGGAACACTGAAGCTTTCTTT. Residues: CASSLTQGNTEAFF.

The chain joins TRBV4-1 to TRBJ1-2; D gene ambiguous. V was trimmed by 1 base and J by 2 bases, leaving 11 bases between them. Germline V gene sequence: CDR1 MGHRA, CDR2 YSYEKL. The CDR3 length is 15 residues. CDR3: CASSQAGGANYGYTF. In DNA form, the CDR3 reads TGCGCCAGCAGCCAAGCCGGCGGCGCAAACTATGGCTACACCTTC.

The V gene is TRBV15, the J gene TRBJ1-6, with 9 nucleotides matching TRBD1. J gave up 10 bases and V 5 bases, and 9 bases lay outside the gene matches. Germline V gene lookup returns CDR1 LNHNV and CDR2 YYDKDF (reference sequence). CDR3 length: 15 residues. In nucleotides, the CDR3 is TGTGCCACCAGCGAATCCGGGACAGGGAACTCACCCCTCCACTTT. This codes for CATSESGTGNSPLHF.

This chain's CDR3 is CASNRNGGTGSEETQYF. The CDR3 bases are TGTGCCAGCAACCGTAACGGGGGGACAGGGTCTGAGGAGACCCAGTACTTC. The J gene is TRBJ2-5, the V gene TRBV28; 9 bases map to TRBD1. The CDR3 totals 17 residues. V shed 7 bases and J 5 bases; nucleotides not matched to a gene: 17. CDR1 is MDHEN, CDR2 SYDVKM, per germline.

The gene calls are TRBV13 and TRBJ2-7, with 7 bases fitting TRBD1. Per germline, CDR1 PRHDT and CDR2 FYEKMQ (reference sequence). The CDR3 is 14 residues long. V lost 3 bases and J lost 5; bases outside the gene matches: 7. The CDR3 loop is CASSFGQAVDEQYF. The CDR3 DNA reads TGTGCCAGCAGCTTTGGACAGGCGGTCGACGAGCAGTACTTC.

This chain's CDR3 is CATGGGTPYF. CDR3 sequence (DNA): TGTGCCACTGGGGGCGGCACCCCATACTTC. V and J are TRBV6-4 and TRBJ2-7; weak D call: TRBD1 (6 bases). Germline CDR1 reads MRHNA; CDR2 reads SNTAGT. CDR3 length equals 10 residues. V was clipped by 10 bases and J by 13 bases, with 17 bases between them.

The chain employs TRBV2 and TRBJ1-5; maybe TRBD1 (5 bases). The CDR3 sequence is 15 residues long. Germline V gene lookup returns CDR1 SNHLY and CDR2 FYNNEI. V was pared by 1 base and J by 5 bases, with 12 bases between. CDR3 in amino acids: CASSEGGDRDQPQHF. In nucleotides, the CDR3 is TGTGCCAGCAGTGAAGGTGGAGACAGAGATCAGCCCCAGCATTTT.

The gene calls are TRBV5-1 and TRBJ2-3, with 7 bases that match TRBD1. This CDR3 region has 16 residues. J gave up 0 bases and V 4 bases, and 8 bases lay outside the gene matches. Germline CDR1 is SGHRS and CDR2 is YFSETQ. CDR3 sequence: CASSEGTAASTDTQYF. The CDR3 coding sequence is TGCGCCAGCAGCGAAGGGACAGCAGCTAGCACAGATACGCAGTATTTT.

The genes are TRBV5-1 and TRBJ1-4; TRBD1 matches at 9 bases. There are 14 residues in the CDR3. J gave up 8 bases and V 4 bases, and 6 bases lay outside the gene matches. Germline V gene sequence: CDR1 SGHRS, CDR2 YFSETQ. The CDR3 sequence: CASSRGQGLEKLFF. The CDR3 DNA reads TGCGCCAGCAGCCGGGGACAGGGATTAGAAAAACTGTTTTTT.

The V and J genes are TRBV7-3 and TRBJ2-1, with D perhaps TRBD2 (6 bases). Germline V gene sequence: CDR1 SGHTA, CDR2 FQGTGA. Trimming cost V 2 bases and J 10 bases, with 12 bases left between them. CDR3 size: 13 residues. The CDR3 DNA reads TGTGCCAGCAGCTTACGAGCTAGCGCCGAGCAGTTCTTC. This gives the protein CASSLRASAEQFF. The whole variable domain, remainder taken from reference TRBV7-3 and TRBJ2-1, is GAGVSQTPSNKVTEKGKYVELRCDPISGHTALYWYRQSLGQGPEFLIYFQGTGAADDSGLPNDRFFAVRPEGSVSTLKIQRTERGDSAVYLCASSLRASAEQFFGPGTRLTVL.

This clone was detected only a few times. The chain combines TRBV10-2 with TRBJ2-7; maybe TRBD1 (6 bases). The V end lost 2 bases, the J end lost 4 bases, and 9 bases lay between the germline ends. The CDR3 contains 13 residues. Germline CDR1 reads WSHSY; CDR2 reads SAAADI. CDR3 loop: CASSEGQLYEQYF. The CDR3 DNA is TGCGCCAGCAGTGAGGGACAGCTATACGAGCAGTACTTC.

The chain uses TRBV9 and TRBJ2-3; 7 nucleotides align to TRBD2. The germline CDR1 and CDR2 sequences are SGDLS and YYNGEE. The CDR3 totals 16 residues. V dropped 4 bases and J dropped 2; count of bases not matched to a gene: 10. The CDR3 loop reads CASSTSSGLNTDTQYF. In DNA, the CDR3 is TGTGCCAGCAGCACCTCTAGCGGACTTAACACAGATACGCAGTATTTT. The full variable domain, with the rest looked up from reference TRBV9 and TRBJ2-3, is DSGVTQTPKHLITATGQRVTLRCSPRSGDLSVYWYQQSLDQGLQFLIQYYNGEERAKGNILERFSAQQFPDLHSELNLSSLELGDSALYFCASSTSSGLNTDTQYFGPGTRLTVL.

The rearrangement links TRBV7-9 to TRBJ2-3; D gene unclear. CDR1 is SEHNR and CDR2 is FQNEAQ in the germline V gene (reference sequence). The CDR3 sequence is 12 residues long. The V and J ends lost 7 bases and 2 bases respectively, with 7 bases between them. CDR3 coding DNA: TGTGCCAGCACCCCAAACACAGATACGCAGTATTTT. Translation: CASTPNTDTQYF.

This rearrangement joins TRBV11-3 to TRBJ1-3; D is unresolved. Germline V gives CDR1 SGHNT, CDR2 YENEEA. The CDR3 consists of 14 residues. Deletions cut 6 bases from V and 4 bases from J, with 13 bases between. The DNA of the CDR3 is TGTGCCAGCAGTTCAGCCGAGGGAGGAAACACCATATATTTT. Its translation: CASSSAEGGNTIYF.

The chain carries TRBV3-1 (or the pseudogene TRBV3-2) and TRBJ2-3, with 14 nucleotides matching TRBD2. The V and J ends lost 6 bases and 5 bases, in that order; junction bases with no gene match: 7. The CDR3 is 16 amino acids. The germline V gene encodes CDR1 LGHDT and CDR2 YNNKEL (reference sequence). The CDR3 DNA sequence: TGTGCCAGCAGTCGGACTAGCGGGGGGTTGATAGATACGCAGTATTTT. Translated, it gives CASSRTSGGLIDTQYF.

CDR3 bases: TGTGCCAGCAGCCCCGGACAGACCTATGGCTACACCTTC. Translating it yields CASSPGQTYGYTF. The chain couples TRBV12-3 or TRBV12-4 to TRBJ1-2, with D possibly TRBD1 on 6 matching bases. The CDR3 is made up of 13 amino acids. Trimming cost V 6 bases and J 4 bases, with 12 bases left between them.

This clone was counted only a few times. The V gene is TRBV9, the J gene TRBJ2-2, with D tentatively TRBD2 (5 bases). Germline CDR1 reads SGDLS; CDR2 reads YYNGEE. The ends were cut back, 4 bases at V and 3 bases at J, with 10 bases in the middle. The CDR3 has 14 amino acids. The CDR3 sequence: CASSRGSYTGELFF. In DNA form, the CDR3 reads TGTGCCAGCAGCCGGGGTTCGTACACCGGGGAGCTGTTTTTT.

The chain links TRBV19 to TRBJ1-2, with D perhaps TRBD1 (6 bases). With 6 bases removed from V and 7 bases from J, the gap between germline ends came to 18 bases. The length of the CDR3 is 14 residues. Germline CDR1 and CDR2: LNHDA and SQIVND (reference sequence). CDR3 sequence: CASSPRAGARGYTF. DNA of the CDR3: TGTGCCAGTAGCCCTAGGGCGGGGGCCCGTGGCTACACCTTC.

V gene TRBV10-3 combines with J gene TRBJ2-1; 10 nucleotides line up with TRBD2. This CDR3 region has 15 residues. Unmatched junction bases numbered 7, after V lost 2 bases and J lost 9 bases. In germline, CDR1 is ENHRY, CDR2 SYGVKD. The CDR3 spells CAISEEREGYLEQFF. The CDR3 nucleotides are TGTGCCATCAGTGAGGAGCGGGAGGGCTACCTTGAGCAGTTCTTC.

J is TRBJ1-1 and V is TRBV6-6, with TRBD1 matching 8 bases. The CDR3 spans 14 residues. Germline lookup yields CDR1 MNHNY and CDR2 SVGAGI (reference sequence). The V gene end was trimmed by 5 bases and the J gene end by 4 bases; junction bases not matched to a gene: 6. CDR3 residues: CASSRQGPPTEAFF. DNA for the CDR3: TGTGCCAGCAGTCGACAGGGGCCCCCCACTGAAGCTTTCTTT.